This entry concerns a single TCR beta chain. What it recognizes is unknown. Exclusion of a patient followed from autoimmune disease history or systemic immunosuppression. Using immunoSEQ multiplex PCR, the repertoire was profiled, and TCRdb retains in-frame clones only, with some absent. Of around 75,000 clones in the sample, roughly 80% were seen once. The data belong to a study of OX40 agonist ivuxolimab in advanced cancers. The wider study: Participants could have had prior anti-PD-1, anti-PD-L1 or anti-CTLA-4 therapy, and around 43% had some.

CDR3 size: 17 residues. Germline values: CDR1 SGHVS, CDR2 FNYEAQ. The germline V and J ends were trimmed by 1 base and 0 bases, with 14 bases remaining between them. Study-level findings and limits: Some nonresponders likewise displayed low normalized T-cell clonal expansion.

This sequence originates from an adult with an advanced solid tumor such as melanoma, head and neck, liver or kidney cancer. Sequenced here: CD4+ or CD8+ T cells sorted from blood, sampled in a trial of the OX40 agonist ivuxolimab. The chain uses TRBV7-6 and TRBJ2-3; D is uncertain. CDR3 sequence: CASSLGPGAFSTDTQYF. As DNA, the CDR3 is TGTGCCAGCAGCTTAGGTCCGGGTGCCTTTAGCACAGATACGCAGTATTTT. Full variable domain (outside the CDR3, taken from reference TRBV7-6 and TRBJ2-3): GAGVSQSPRYKVTKRGQDVALRCDPISGHVSLYWYRQALGQGPEFLTYFNYEAQQDKSGLPNDRFSAERPEGSISTLTIQRTEQRDSAMYRCASSLGPGAFSTDTQYFGPGTRLTVL.